The 27 T cell receptor beta chains given below trace back to one sample, sequenced in a study of blood T cell repertoires in COVID-19. Clones were sequenced by immunoSEQ multiplex PCR, and TCRdb holds only the in-frame ones, with some missing. The profile covers fewer than 25,000 clones, with 90% appearing a single time and roughly 2.5% taken by the ten largest. The specimen sequenced was peripheral blood. Every receptor here comes from a man between 65 and 85 years old with acute or convalescent COVID-19.

This clone was seen just once. The chain uses TRBV4-3 and TRBJ2-2, with no clear D. The CDR3 is 18 amino acids. Germline V gene data show CDR1 as LGHNA and CDR2 as YSLEER. V was clipped by 4 bases and J by 0 bases, with 18 bases between them. CDR3: CASSRFVAETTNTGELFF. As DNA, the CDR3 is TGCGCCAGCAGCCGATTTGTCGCGGAAACTACGAACACCGGGGAGCTGTTTTTT.

The rearrangement uses TRBV5-6 and TRBJ2-6, with 9 bases lining up with TRBD1. V dropped 5 bases and J dropped 0; count of bases not matched to a gene: 9. This CDR3 spans 18 amino acids. The V gene's germline CDR1 is SGHDT and CDR2 YYEEEE. Written as DNA, the CDR3 is TGTGCCAGCAGGCAGACCGGGACAGGGAACTCTGGGGCCAACGTCCTGACTTTC. The encoded protein is CASRQTGTGNSGANVLTF.

This CDR3 is CASSLDTYNEQFF. CDR3 coding DNA: TGCGCCAGCAGCTTGGACACGTACAATGAGCAGTTCTTC. The chain is built from TRBV5-1 and TRBJ2-1; D not certain. CDR1 is SGHRS and CDR2 is YFSETQ in the germline V gene. The ends were cut back, 0 bases at V and 4 bases at J, with 5 bases in the middle. The CDR3 is 13 residues long.

The chain links TRBV29-1 to TRBJ2-5; TRBD1 matches at 9 bases. The CDR3 loop spans 12 amino acids. Looked up from germline, CDR1 is SQVTM and CDR2 is ANQGSEA. V lost 7 bases, J lost 4 bases, and 4 bases stayed unmatched. CDR3 sequence (DNA): TGCAGCGAAATGACAGGGGGAGAGACCCAGTACTTC. Translation: CSEMTGGETQYF.

The V gene is TRBV5-5, the J gene TRBJ2-2; TRBD1 matches 7 bases. The J segment lost 5 bases and the V segment lost 3 bases, leaving 10 bases of the junction unmatched. Looked up from germline, CDR1 is SGHKS and CDR2 is YYEKEE (reference sequence). This CDR3 is built from 16 residues. The CDR3 here is CASSWGQNLGTGELFF. In DNA form, the CDR3 reads TGTGCCAGCAGCTGGGGACAGAATTTGGGGACCGGGGAGCTGTTTTTT.

This chain uses TRBV24-1 with TRBJ2-1; 10 nucleotides match TRBD2. With V trimmed by 5 bases and J by 6 bases, 9 bases remained unmatched. The germline CDR1 and CDR2 sequences are KGHDR and SFDVKD. The CDR3 runs to 16 residues. The CDR3 protein is CATSGRTSGGSNEQFF. CDR3 bases: TGTGCCACCAGTGGTCGGACTAGCGGAGGGAGCAATGAGCAGTTCTTC.

The chain has TRBV5-1 and TRBJ2-7, with D tentatively TRBD2 (6 bases). The ends were cut back, 3 bases at V and 2 bases at J, with 12 bases in the middle. In germline, CDR1 is SGHRS, CDR2 YFSETQ. CDR3 size: 14 residues. Here the CDR3 DNA reads TGCGCCAGCAGCTCCAAGCCGGGGGCCTACGAGCAGTACTTC. Its translation is CASSSKPGAYEQYF.

The genes are TRBV19 and TRBJ1-5, with 8 positions matching TRBD1. CDR3 size: 15 residues. The V gene end was trimmed by 7 bases and the J gene end by 6 bases; junction bases not matched to a gene: 11. Germline CDR1 is LNHDA and CDR2 is SQIVND (reference sequence). DNA of the CDR3: TGTGCCAGTACCGCAGGGGGCGCATCCGGTCAGCCCCAGCATTTT. It yields the protein CASTAGGASGQPQHF.

The chain recombines TRBV28 with TRBJ1-2; 7 nucleotides align to TRBD1. The CDR3 runs 21 residues. The germline CDR1 and CDR2 sequences are MDHEN and SYDVKM. The V gene end was trimmed by 6 bases and the J gene end by 5 bases; junction bases not matched to a gene: 30. This CDR3 reads CASRQSGLSRGMAGGLYGYTF. CDR3 nucleotide sequence: TGTGCCAGCAGACAATCGGGATTATCCAGGGGGATGGCAGGCGGGCTTTATGGCTACACCTTC.

This sequence joins TRBV7-7 and TRBJ1-5, with 8 bases lining up with TRBD1. This CDR3 has 16 residues. In germline, CDR1 is SSHAT, CDR2 FNYEAQ (reference sequence). The J segment lost 2 bases and the V segment lost 3 bases, leaving 6 bases of the junction unmatched. The CDR3 nucleotides are TGTGCCAGCAGCTTGGGACGACAGGGGCGCAATCAGCCCCAGCATTTT. Residues: CASSLGRQGRNQPQHF.

As concerns this clone: Different DNA sequences within this sample yield the same CDR3. This sequence joins TRBV11-2 and TRBJ1-4, with TRBD1 matching over 9 bases. CDR3 length: 14 residues. Germline V gives CDR1 SGHAT, CDR2 FQNNGV. V was pared by 6 bases and J by 5 bases, with 4 bases of the junction left unmatched. The CDR3 protein is CASSLTGGNEKLFF. The DNA for the CDR3 is TGTGCCAGCAGTTTGACAGGGGGAAATGAAAAACTGTTTTTT.

V usage is TRBV4-1 and J usage is TRBJ2-1; possibly TRBD1 for D (6 bases). The CDR3 loop spans 16 amino acids. V was trimmed by 0 bases and J by 2 bases, leaving 11 bases between them. CDR1 and CDR2 from the germline V gene are MGHRA and YSYEKL. The CDR3 is CASSQDSAGAYNEQFF. CDR3 coding DNA: TGCGCCAGCAGCCAAGATTCAGCAGGGGCCTACAATGAGCAGTTCTTC.

This chain links TRBV18 with TRBJ1-5; 9 nucleotides agree with TRBD1. Germline V gene data show CDR1 as KGHSH and CDR2 as LQKENI. This CDR3 has 18 amino acids. V lost 3 bases and J lost 2; bases outside the gene matches: 11. This CDR3 reads CASSPPEQGALGNQPQHF. The CDR3 DNA sequence: TGTGCCAGCTCACCCCCGGAACAGGGGGCTTTAGGCAATCAGCCCCAGCATTTT.

V and J are TRBV5-4 and TRBJ2-7; 7 bases agree with TRBD1. CDR3 length equals 15 residues. Germline CDR1 reads SGHNT; CDR2 reads YYREEE (reference sequence). V lost 4 bases and J lost 2; bases outside the gene matches: 9. This chain's CDR3 is CASSLGLTGPYEQYF. In DNA form, the CDR3 reads TGTGCCAGCAGCCTGGGATTGACAGGGCCCTACGAGCAGTACTTC.

The chain links TRBV3-1 (or the pseudogene TRBV3-2) to TRBJ2-7, with TRBD1 matching 9 bases. V lost 6 bases and J lost 7; bases outside the gene matches: 10. The length of the CDR3 is 14 residues. The germline CDR1 and CDR2 sequences are LGHDT and YNNKEL (reference sequence). The CDR3 here is CASRRTTGGWEQYF. The CDR3, as DNA: TGTGCCAGCAGGCGCACGACAGGGGGTTGGGAGCAGTACTTC.

This chain joins TRBV11-3 and TRBJ2-1, with 9 bases fitting TRBD1. The CDR3 loop spans 15 amino acids. J lost 9 bases, V lost 2 bases, and 8 bases had no gene match. Germline CDR1 and CDR2: SGHNT and YENEEA. This chain's CDR3 is CASSLSGQGRGEQFF. The CDR3 DNA reads as TGTGCCAGCAGCTTATCTGGACAGGGGAGGGGTGAGCAGTTCTTC.

CDR3 protein: CASSTALYEQYF. DNA of the CDR3: TGTGCCAGCAGTACGGCACTATACGAGCAGTACTTC. The V gene is TRBV2, the J gene TRBJ2-7, with D hard to call. Trimming stripped 5 bases from V and 4 bases from J, with 9 bases between. Germline V CDR1 and CDR2: SNHLY, FYNNEI. The CDR3 runs to 12 residues.

This rearrangement joins TRBV4-3 to TRBJ2-1, with D perhaps TRBD1 (6 bases). In germline, CDR1 is LGHNA, CDR2 YSLEER. Trimming took 0 bases from V and 4 from J, leaving 10 bases between them. The CDR3 sequence is 15 residues long. In nucleotides, the CDR3 is TGCGCCAGCAGCCAAGAATACGGGACATACAATGAGCAGTTCTTC. This gives the protein CASSQEYGTYNEQFF.

This clone was observed a single time. The V call is TRBV6-2 or TRBV6-3, the J call TRBJ2-3, with 10 bases fitting TRBD1. V trimming: 5 bases; J trimming: 3 bases; junction bases outside the gene matches: 5. There are 15 residues in the CDR3. The V gene's germline CDR1 is MNHEY and CDR2 SVGEGT. CDR3 DNA sequence: TGTGCCAGCAGTCCCCGGGACAGGGGTACAGATACGCAGTATTTT. Protein sequence: CASSPRDRGTDTQYF.

The chain employs TRBV6-6 and TRBJ1-1; TRBD1 matches 9 bases. Looked up from germline, CDR1 is MNHNY and CDR2 is SVGAGI (reference sequence). V gave up 5 bases and J gave up 11 bases; unmatched junction bases: 21. The CDR3 covers 17 residues. CDR3 sequence reads: CASSPRGTGPSRTGAFF. In DNA form, the CDR3 reads TGTGCCAGCAGTCCCAGGGGGACAGGGCCCTCCCGAACGGGGGCTTTCTTT.

The chain is built from TRBV29-1 and TRBJ1-1; no reliable D call. Germline CDR1 reads SQVTM; CDR2 reads ANQGSEA. The V end lost 7 bases, the J end lost 7 bases, and 13 bases lay between the germline ends. CDR3 length: 11 amino acids. The CDR3 is CSAILSDEAFF. CDR3 coding DNA: TGCAGCGCCATTCTTAGCGATGAAGCTTTCTTT.

V usage is TRBV5-8 and J usage is TRBJ1-4, with D uncertain. CDR1 is SGHTS and CDR2 is YDEGEE in the germline V gene. With 4 bases removed from V and 3 bases from J, the gap between germline ends came to 10 bases. The CDR3 covers 14 residues. The CDR3 spells CASSRGGANEKLFF. Here the CDR3 DNA reads TGTGCCAGCAGCCGGGGTGGAGCTAATGAAAAACTGTTTTTT.

The chain couples TRBV6-5 to TRBJ2-7; 7 nucleotides align to TRBD1. V dropped 0 bases and J dropped 3; count of bases not matched to a gene: 2. Germline CDR1 reads MNHEY; CDR2 reads SVGAGI. This CDR3 region has 14 residues. CDR3 protein: CASSYSTGNYEQYF. In DNA, the CDR3 is TGTGCCAGCAGTTACTCGACAGGGAACTACGAGCAGTACTTC.

The CDR3 DNA reads as TGTGCCAGCAGCTTAACTAGCCCCGGGGAGCTGTTTTTT. It codes for CASSLTSPGELFF. The J gene is TRBJ2-2, the V gene TRBV7-6; tentative D call: TRBD2 (6 bases). This CDR3 region has 13 residues. From germline, CDR1 is SGHVS and CDR2 FNYEAQ. V lost 2 bases and J lost 6, with 7 bases in between.

V and J are TRBV2 and TRBJ1-1; D not resolved. The V gene lost 5 bases and the J gene lost 4 bases, with 11 bases spanning the gap. There are 13 residues in the CDR3. In germline, CDR1 is SNHLY, CDR2 FYNNEI. CDR3 DNA sequence: TGTGCCAGCAGTACCGCTGTCGGCACTGAAGCTTTCTTT. The encoded protein is CASSTAVGTEAFF.

The chain uses TRBV3-1 (or the pseudogene TRBV3-2) and TRBJ2-3, with 10 nucleotides matching TRBD2. The CDR3 runs to 16 residues. V dropped 6 bases and J dropped 0; count of bases not matched to a gene: 6. CDR1 is LGHDT, CDR2 YNNKEL, per germline (reference sequence). CDR3 bases: TGTGCCAGCAGACCAAGGGGACTAGCGAGCACAGATACGCAGTATTTT. As protein: CASRPRGLASTDTQYF.

The chain has TRBV6-5 and TRBJ1-2, with 11 nucleotides matching TRBD1. Losses at the gene ends were 4 bases for V and 7 bases for J; bases not matched to a gene: 8. This CDR3 spans 15 amino acids. Per germline, CDR1 MNHEY and CDR2 SVGAGI. CDR3 sequence: CASSFGQGAITGYTF. For the CDR3, the DNA is TGTGCCAGCAGTTTTGGACAGGGGGCTATAACTGGCTACACCTTC.